Below, 26 T cell receptor beta chains from the same sample are listed, as sequenced in a study of shared clonotypes between healthy human individuals. Libraries were prepared by immunoSEQ multiplex PCR; TCRdb keeps only in-frame clonotypes and omits some of them. The repertoire holds millions of clones, with approximately 94% as singletons. CD45RO negativity and positive selection for CCR7 defined naive CD8 cells, a population that excluded terminally differentiated effector memory CD45RA+ cells. The sequencing sample was made of naive CD8+ T cells sorted from blood. Receptors were obtained from a man aged 18-30 years in good health.

V usage is TRBV29-1 and J usage is TRBJ2-7, with 10 nucleotides matching TRBD1. The V gene's germline CDR1 is SQVTM and CDR2 ANQGSEA. Germline trimming cut 6 bases from V and 5 bases from J; bases unmatched to any gene: 1. The CDR3 runs 11 residues. Written as DNA, the CDR3 is TGCAGCGTGGGGACAGGGGACGAGCAGTACTTC. This sequence encodes CSVGTGDEQYF.

The chain joins TRBV19 to TRBJ1-5, with D possibly being TRBD1 (6 bases). The CDR3 is made up of 14 amino acids. CDR1 is LNHDA, CDR2 SQIVND, per germline (reference sequence). The V gene lost 8 bases and the J gene lost 0 bases, with 11 bases spanning the gap. CDR3 protein: CASWEGGSNQPQHF. The DNA for the CDR3 is TGTGCCAGTTGGGAGGGGGGTAGCAATCAGCCCCAGCATTTT.

V gene TRBV5-6 combines with J gene TRBJ1-2; D is unresolved. Germline CDR1 is SGHDT and CDR2 is YYEEEE. Trimming took off 1 base at V and 6 bases at J, with 13 bases between the two ends. The CDR3 extends over 14 amino acids. The CDR3: CASSLYGDLHGYTF. The CDR3 nucleotides are TGTGCCAGCAGCTTGTACGGGGATCTTCATGGCTACACCTTC. Full variable domain (remainder filled in from reference TRBV5-6 and TRBJ1-2): DAGVTQSPTHLIKTRGQQVTLRCSPKSGHDTVSWYQQALGQGPQFIFQYYEEEERQRGNFPDRFSGHQFPNYSSELNVNALLLGDSALYLCASSLYGDLHGYTFGSGTRLTVV.

This clone was seen just once. The rearrangement uses TRBV10-2 and TRBJ2-3; tentatively, D is TRBD2 (5 bases). CDR1 WSHSY and CDR2 SAAADI come from the germline V gene. The CDR3 extends over 11 amino acids. V was clipped by 7 bases and J by 5 bases, with 7 bases between them. The CDR3 DNA sequence: TGCGCCAGCAACGCGGGAGATACGCAGTATTTT. It translates to CASNAGDTQYF.

A note on this clone: This sample also contains other DNA sequences that code for the same CDR3. This chain joins TRBV27 and TRBJ2-2; perhaps D is TRBD1 or TRBD2 (5 bases each). The V end lost 5 bases, the J end lost 1 base, and 8 bases lay between the germline ends. The length of the CDR3 is 14 residues. Germline values: CDR1 MNHEY, CDR2 SMNVEV (reference sequence). CDR3 in amino acids: CASSGGLNTGELFF. The CDR3 bases are TGTGCCAGCAGTGGGGGATTGAACACCGGGGAGCTGTTTTTT.

This chain uses TRBV27 with TRBJ2-2; unclear D gene. Germline assignment: CDR1 MNHEY and CDR2 SMNVEV (reference sequence). There are 11 residues in the CDR3. Trimming cost V 4 bases and J 11 bases, with 8 bases left between them. CDR3 nucleotide sequence: TGTGCCAGCAGTTCCATAGGCGAGCTGTTTTTT. Protein product: CASSSIGELFF.

Here the CDR3 DNA reads TGTGCCTGGAGTGCAGGGGATTGGTTATCGGAGCAGTTCTTC. Translating it yields CAWSAGDWLSEQFF. The chain uses TRBV30 and TRBJ2-1; possibly TRBD1 for D (6 bases). With 1 base removed from V and 10 bases from J, the gap between germline ends came to 17 bases. The CDR3 covers 14 residues. The germline V gene has CDR1 GTSNPN and CDR2 SVGIG (reference sequence).

The rearrangement links TRBV9 to TRBJ2-1; 9 nucleotides line up with TRBD2. Germline V gives CDR1 SGDLS, CDR2 YYNGEE. The V gene end was trimmed by 3 bases and the J gene end by 4 bases; junction bases not matched to a gene: 8. This CDR3 spans 16 amino acids. CDR3 sequence: CASSAVAGVEYNEQFF. The CDR3 DNA sequence: TGTGCCAGCAGCGCGGTAGCGGGAGTCGAGTACAATGAGCAGTTCTTC. Complete variable domain (other parts from reference TRBV9 and TRBJ2-1): DSGVTQTPKHLITATGQRVTLRCSPRSGDLSVYWYQQSLDQGLQFLIQYYNGEERAKGNILERFSAQQFPDLHSELNLSSLELGDSALYFCASSAVAGVEYNEQFFGPGTRLTVL.

V and J are TRBV2 and TRBJ2-3; the D is unclear. The length of the CDR3 is 16 residues. V lost 0 bases and J 3 bases, leaving 13 bases between the germline ends. CDR1 is SNHLY, CDR2 FYNNEI, per germline. The CDR3 DNA reads as TGTGCCAGCAGTGAAGCGCCCGGGTACGGTACAGATACGCAGTATTTT. Translating gives CASSEAPGYGTDTQYF.

This chain connects TRBV29-1 to TRBJ2-1, with D possibly matching TRBD2 (5 bases). The CDR3 totals 11 residues. The ends were cut back, 7 bases at V and 9 bases at J, with 13 bases in the middle. Germline V CDR1 and CDR2: SQVTM, ANQGSEA. The chain's CDR3 is CSATSPSEQFF. The CDR3 DNA reads TGCAGCGCTACTAGTCCAAGTGAGCAGTTCTTC.

This clone has a single count. The chain has TRBV7-9 and TRBJ2-2; possible D gene TRBD1, 6 bases. The CDR3 contains 15 residues. Trimming left V 5 bases short and J 5 bases short, with 15 bases between. Germline CDR1 is SEHNR and CDR2 is FQNEAQ (reference sequence). The CDR3 reads CASSAEQGWTGELFF. CDR3 DNA: TGTGCCAGCAGCGCAGAACAGGGTTGGACCGGGGAGCTGTTTTTT.

In its sample, this clone was seen a few times. The V call is TRBV7-9, the J call TRBJ1-1; 8 bases map to TRBD1. The CDR3 has 12 residues. Germline assignment: CDR1 SEHNR and CDR2 FQNEAQ (reference sequence). V was clipped by 10 bases and J by 3 bases; unmatched bases: 4. CDR3 DNA sequence: TGTGCCACCGACAGGGGTGACACTGAAGCTTTCTTT. This encodes CATDRGDTEAFF.

The chain joins TRBV7-2 to TRBJ2-1; 9 nucleotides match TRBD2. Per germline, CDR1 SGHTA and CDR2 FQGNSA. The CDR3 has 15 residues. V lost 5 bases and J lost 9; bases outside the gene matches: 11. CDR3 amino acids: CASSPRGGRAFEQFF. DNA for the CDR3: TGTGCCAGCAGCCCCCGGGGCGGGAGGGCCTTTGAGCAGTTCTTC.

This chain links TRBV4-1 with TRBJ1-1; D is unresolved. V was shortened by 1 base and J by 3 bases, with 12 bases between the two germline ends. CDR3 length equals 15 residues. CDR1 is MGHRA and CDR2 is YSYEKL in the germline V gene. The CDR3, as DNA: TGCGCCAGCAGCCAAGGCTTACTGATGGACACTGAAGCTTTCTTT. It encodes CASSQGLLMDTEAFF.

The V call is TRBV4-3, the J call TRBJ1-3; D is unclear. The CDR3 runs to 14 residues. Germline CDR1 and CDR2: LGHNA and YSLEER. Trimming left V 3 bases short and J 0 bases short, with 6 bases between. The CDR3 protein is CASSQSISGNTIYF. The CDR3 DNA is TGCGCCAGCAGCCAGTCGATCTCTGGAAACACCATATATTTT.

This clone turned up a few times. This chain links TRBV15 with TRBJ2-7; D not resolved. The CDR3 is 14 amino acids. Trimming cost V 9 bases and J 1 base, with 16 bases left between them. Germline loops: CDR1 LNHNV, CDR2 YYDKDF (reference sequence). The CDR3 bases are TGTGCCACTACCGCCGGGCCCCTATCCTACGAGCAGTACTTC. This gives the protein CATTAGPLSYEQYF.

The chain carries TRBV20-1 and TRBJ2-3, with D unclear. Trimming took off 0 bases at V and 6 bases at J, with 4 bases between the two ends. Per the germline V gene, CDR1 is DFQATT and CDR2 is SNEGSKA (reference sequence). The CDR3 is made up of 11 amino acids. The CDR3 nucleotides read TGCAGTGCTAGAGATCTGGATACGCAGTATTTT. Translated: CSARDLDTQYF.

This chain connects TRBV4-1 to TRBJ1-5; perhaps TRBD1 as D (5 bases). This CDR3 contains 16 residues. Germline CDR1 is MGHRA and CDR2 is YSYEKL. V gave up 0 bases and J gave up 0 bases, with 9 bases separating them. Written as DNA, the CDR3 is TGCGCCAGCAGCCAAGATCAGGGTTATAGCAATCAGCCCCAGCATTTT. Its translation: CASSQDQGYSNQPQHF.

The chain uses TRBV4-3 and TRBJ2-5; a weak D match, TRBD2 (6 bases). Trimming removed 1 base from V and 5 bases from J, with 17 bases in between. The CDR3 is 16 residues long. Germline V gene lookup returns CDR1 LGHNA and CDR2 YSLEER. The CDR3 nucleotides are TGCGCCAGCAGCCAAGGGTGGAGAAAGGAGGGGGAGACCCAGTACTTC. Translation: CASSQGWRKEGETQYF.

The chain is built from TRBV7-2 and TRBJ1-1; D not certain. In germline, CDR1 is SGHTA, CDR2 FQGNSA. V was cut by 1 base and J by 6 bases, with 9 bases left in between. CDR3 length: 13 amino acids. CDR3 sequence: CASSLVPNPEAFF. For the CDR3, the DNA is TGTGCCAGCAGCTTAGTCCCCAATCCTGAAGCTTTCTTT.

This chain uses TRBV10-1 with TRBJ2-5; 9 bases match TRBD1. With 2 bases clipped from V and 3 bases from J, the junction kept 1 base outside the gene matches. The CDR3 has 14 amino acids. Germline lookup yields CDR1 WNHNN and CDR2 SYGVQD (reference sequence). The CDR3 nucleotides are TGCGCCAGCAGTGAGGGACAGGGGAAAGAGACCCAGTACTTC. Its translation is CASSEGQGKETQYF.

The chain combines TRBV7-9 with TRBJ2-2, with a tentative D call TRBD1 (5 bases). V lost 6 bases and J 4 bases, leaving 9 bases between the germline ends. CDR3 length equals 13 residues. CDR1 and CDR2 from the germline V gene are SEHNR and FQNEAQ (reference sequence). CDR3 nucleotides: TGTGCCAGCAGGGGGCTGAGCACCGGGGAGCTGTTTTTT. Its protein product is CASRGLSTGELFF.

CDR3 sequence: CASSQVPGGTYEQYF. CDR3 DNA: TGCGCCAGCAGCCAAGTTCCAGGGGGGACCTACGAGCAGTACTTC. The V and J genes are TRBV4-1 and TRBJ2-7; possibly TRBD1 for D (7 bases). The CDR3 is made up of 15 amino acids. CDR1 is MGHRA, CDR2 YSYEKL, per germline. The ends were cut back, 1 base at V and 2 bases at J, with 12 bases in the middle.

V usage is TRBV28 and J usage is TRBJ2-7; a possible D gene is TRBD2 (7 bases). V was cut by 3 bases and J by 5 bases, with 17 bases left in between. Per germline, CDR1 MDHEN and CDR2 SYDVKM. The CDR3 loop spans 15 amino acids. The CDR3 sequence: CASSFRGAGYHEQYF. DNA of the CDR3: TGTGCCAGCAGTTTTCGGGGGGCGGGGTACCACGAGCAGTACTTC.

This sequence joins TRBV25-1 and TRBJ1-4; D possibly corresponds to TRBD1 (6 bases). Per the germline V gene, CDR1 is MGHDK and CDR2 is SYGVNS. With 6 bases removed from V and 4 bases from J, the gap between germline ends came to 18 bases. This CDR3 is 16 amino acids long. The CDR3 sequence is CASRQQGAAFNEKLFF. The CDR3 region has the DNA TGTGCCAGCAGACAACAGGGAGCGGCTTTTAATGAAAAACTGTTTTTT.

The rearrangement joins TRBV7-9 to TRBJ2-7; TRBD2 aligns across 13 bases. Germline CDR1 and CDR2: SEHNR and FQNEAQ (reference sequence). This CDR3 is 17 amino acids long. Trimming at V came to 1 base and at J to 2 bases, leaving 5 bases not matched to a gene. The CDR3 loop reads CASSLGFGTSGTYEQYF. DNA for the CDR3: TGTGCCAGCAGCTTAGGGTTCGGGACTAGCGGGACCTACGAGCAGTACTTC.